This T cell receptor beta chain derives from a study of cytomegalovirus exposure and HLA in healthy donors. Overall study: Earlier findings included about 120 million unique TCR beta sequences obtained from 150 million to 200 million T cells. Within an early data release were about 90 million unique TCRs drawn from HLA-typed donors.

Among the donors, all were healthy bone marrow donors. When sampled, the donors appeared nominally healthy, though they likely had unrecorded immune exposures. With 60 Vbeta and 13 Jbeta primers, the PCR was carried out. The repertoire was sequenced with immunoSEQ multiplex PCR; TCRdb's copy has only in-frame clones and lacks some. The sample contains around 200,000 clones, roughly 80% of which appear only once. The germline V gene encodes CDR1 SGHVS and CDR2 FNYEAQ. This CDR3 region has 14 residues. V was pared by 5 bases and J by 7 bases, with 8 bases of the junction left unmatched. The clonotype comes from a girl between 5 and 17 years old in good health and CMV-seronegative. The sequenced sample was PBMCs. The chain uses TRBV7-6 and TRBJ1-3; 7 nucleotides align to TRBD1. CDR3 sequence reads: CASSLRTGGNTIYF. The CDR3 nucleotides are TGTGCCAGCAGCCTCAGGACAGGTGGGAACACCATATATTTT.